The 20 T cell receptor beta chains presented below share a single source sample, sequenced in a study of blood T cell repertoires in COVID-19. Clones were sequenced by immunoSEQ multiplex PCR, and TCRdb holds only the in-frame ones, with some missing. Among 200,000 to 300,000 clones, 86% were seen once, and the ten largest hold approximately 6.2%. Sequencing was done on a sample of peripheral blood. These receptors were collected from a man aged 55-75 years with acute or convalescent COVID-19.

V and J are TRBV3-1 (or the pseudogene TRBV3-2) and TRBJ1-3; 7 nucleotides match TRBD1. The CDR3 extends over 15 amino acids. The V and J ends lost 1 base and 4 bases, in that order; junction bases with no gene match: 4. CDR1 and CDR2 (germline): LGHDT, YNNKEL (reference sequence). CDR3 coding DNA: TGTGCCAGCAGCCAAGTCCAGGGGGAAGGAAACACCATATATTTT. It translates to CASSQVQGEGNTIYF.

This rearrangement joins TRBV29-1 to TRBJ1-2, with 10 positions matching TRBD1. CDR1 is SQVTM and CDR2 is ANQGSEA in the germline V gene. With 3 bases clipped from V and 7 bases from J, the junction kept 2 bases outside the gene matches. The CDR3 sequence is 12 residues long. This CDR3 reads CSVDGTGAGYTF. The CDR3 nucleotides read TGCAGCGTTGACGGGACAGGGGCTGGCTACACCTTC.

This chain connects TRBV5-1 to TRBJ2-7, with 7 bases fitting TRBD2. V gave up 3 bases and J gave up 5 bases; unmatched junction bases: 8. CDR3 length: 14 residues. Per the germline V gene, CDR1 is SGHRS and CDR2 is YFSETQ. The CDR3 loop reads CASSSTGGSHEQYF. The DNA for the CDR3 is TGCGCCAGCAGCTCGACGGGCGGGAGCCACGAGCAGTACTTC.

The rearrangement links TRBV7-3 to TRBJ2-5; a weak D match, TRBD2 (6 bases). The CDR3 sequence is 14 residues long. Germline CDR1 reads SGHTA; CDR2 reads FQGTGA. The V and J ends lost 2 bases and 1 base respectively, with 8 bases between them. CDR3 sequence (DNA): TGTGCCAGCAGCTTAGGAGGGTCCCAAGAGACCCAGTACTTC. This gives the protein CASSLGGSQETQYF.

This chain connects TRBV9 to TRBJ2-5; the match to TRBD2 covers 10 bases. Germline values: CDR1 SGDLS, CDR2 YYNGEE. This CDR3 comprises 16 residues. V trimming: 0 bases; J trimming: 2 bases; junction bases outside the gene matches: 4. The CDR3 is CASSVATSGAQETQYF. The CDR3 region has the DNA TGTGCCAGCAGCGTAGCTACTAGCGGGGCTCAAGAGACCCAGTACTTC.

In DNA form, the CDR3 reads TGTGCCAGCAGCTTACTACCTAGCGACGGGGGATATCAGCCCCAGTATTTT. Its translation: CASSLLPSDGGYQPQYF. The V and J genes are TRBV7-9 and TRBJ1-5; D is perhaps TRBD2 (6 bases). The tail of the sequence fits TRBJ2-3 better, so the J call may be wrong. The CDR3 is made up of 17 amino acids. CDR1 and CDR2 from the germline V gene are SEHNR and FQNEAQ (reference sequence).

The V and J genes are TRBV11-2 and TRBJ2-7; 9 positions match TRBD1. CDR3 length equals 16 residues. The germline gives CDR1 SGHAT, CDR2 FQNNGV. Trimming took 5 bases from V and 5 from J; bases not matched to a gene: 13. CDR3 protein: CASSKQGALMEDEQYF. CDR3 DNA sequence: TGTGCCAGCAGCAAACAGGGGGCGTTGATGGAGGACGAGCAGTACTTC.

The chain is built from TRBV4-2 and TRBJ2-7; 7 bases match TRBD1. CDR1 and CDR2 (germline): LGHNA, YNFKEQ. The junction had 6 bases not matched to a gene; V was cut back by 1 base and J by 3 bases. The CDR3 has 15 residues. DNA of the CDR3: TGTGCCAGCAGCCAAGCTCGACAGGGCCACTACGAGCAGTACTTC. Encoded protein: CASSQARQGHYEQYF.

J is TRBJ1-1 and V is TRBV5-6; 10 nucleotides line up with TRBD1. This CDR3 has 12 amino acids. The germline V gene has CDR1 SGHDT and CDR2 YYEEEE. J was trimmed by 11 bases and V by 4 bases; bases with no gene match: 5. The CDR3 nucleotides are TGTGCCAGCAGCCGGGACAGGGGCGCGGCTTTCTTT. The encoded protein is CASSRDRGAAFF.

As DNA, the CDR3 is TGTGCCAGCAGTTTAGGACAGGAAGGTCAGCCCCAGCATTTT. Translation gives CASSLGQEGQPQHF. This chain uses TRBV28 with TRBJ1-5, with TRBD1 matching over 7 bases. The CDR3 contains 14 residues. Germline CDR1 and CDR2: MDHEN and SYDVKM. With V trimmed by 2 bases and J by 6 bases, 4 bases remained unmatched.

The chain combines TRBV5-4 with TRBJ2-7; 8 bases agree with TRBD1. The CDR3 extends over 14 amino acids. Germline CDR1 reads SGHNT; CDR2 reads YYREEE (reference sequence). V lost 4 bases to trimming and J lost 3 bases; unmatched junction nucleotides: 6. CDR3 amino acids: CASSPTGQGYEQYF. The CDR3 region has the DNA TGTGCCAGCAGCCCAACTGGACAGGGCTACGAGCAGTACTTC.

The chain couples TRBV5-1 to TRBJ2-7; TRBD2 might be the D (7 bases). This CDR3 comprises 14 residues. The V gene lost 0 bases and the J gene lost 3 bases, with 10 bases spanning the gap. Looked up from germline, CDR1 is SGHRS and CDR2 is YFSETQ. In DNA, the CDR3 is TGCGCCAGCAGCTTGGCAGGGGAGGGCTACGAGCAGTACTTC. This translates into CASSLAGEGYEQYF.

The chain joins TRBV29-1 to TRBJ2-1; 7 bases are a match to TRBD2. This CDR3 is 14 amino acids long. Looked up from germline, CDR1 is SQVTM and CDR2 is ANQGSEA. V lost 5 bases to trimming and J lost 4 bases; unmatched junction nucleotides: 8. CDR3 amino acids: CSVNPSGSYNEQFF. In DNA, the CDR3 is TGCAGCGTTAACCCTAGCGGCTCGTACAATGAGCAGTTCTTC.

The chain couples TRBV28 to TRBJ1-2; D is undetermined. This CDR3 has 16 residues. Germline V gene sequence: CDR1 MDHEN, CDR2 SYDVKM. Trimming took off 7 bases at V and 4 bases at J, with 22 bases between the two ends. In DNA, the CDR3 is TGTGCCAGCACCCTCTGGGGAGGTCCCGGAGGCTATGGCTACACCTTC. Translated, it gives CASTLWGGPGGYGYTF.

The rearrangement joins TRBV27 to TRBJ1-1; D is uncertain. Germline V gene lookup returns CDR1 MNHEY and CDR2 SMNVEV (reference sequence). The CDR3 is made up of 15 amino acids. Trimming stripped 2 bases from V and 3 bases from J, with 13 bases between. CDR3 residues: CASSLPGRMDTEAFF. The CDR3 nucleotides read TGTGCCAGCAGTTTACCCGGGAGGATGGACACTGAAGCTTTCTTT.

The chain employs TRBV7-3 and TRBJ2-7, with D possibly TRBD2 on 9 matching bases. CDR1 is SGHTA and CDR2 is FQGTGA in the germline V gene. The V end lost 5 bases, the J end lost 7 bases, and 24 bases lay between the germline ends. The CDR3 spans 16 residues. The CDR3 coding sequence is TGTGCCAGCAGCCCGGAGGGGCCTAGCGGGACAGGAGAGCAGTACTTC. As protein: CASSPEGPSGTGEQYF.

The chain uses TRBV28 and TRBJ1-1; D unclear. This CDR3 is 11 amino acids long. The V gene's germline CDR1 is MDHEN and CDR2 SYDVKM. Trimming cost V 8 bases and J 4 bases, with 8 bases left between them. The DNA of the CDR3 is TGTGCCAGCGGGGAGGGCACTGAAGCTTTCTTT. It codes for CASGEGTEAFF.

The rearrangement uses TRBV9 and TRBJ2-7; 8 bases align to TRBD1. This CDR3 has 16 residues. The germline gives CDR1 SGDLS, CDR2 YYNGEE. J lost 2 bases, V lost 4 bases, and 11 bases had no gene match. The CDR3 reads CASSPPQTGAPYEQYF. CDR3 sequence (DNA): TGTGCCAGCAGCCCCCCCCAGACAGGGGCTCCCTACGAGCAGTACTTC.

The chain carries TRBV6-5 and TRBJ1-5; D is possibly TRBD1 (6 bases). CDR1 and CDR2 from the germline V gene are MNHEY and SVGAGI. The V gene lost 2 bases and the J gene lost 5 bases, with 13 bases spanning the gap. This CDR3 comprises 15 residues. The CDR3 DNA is TGTGCCAGCAGTTACCGAACAGGGAGAGATCAGCCCCAGCATTTT. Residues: CASSYRTGRDQPQHF.

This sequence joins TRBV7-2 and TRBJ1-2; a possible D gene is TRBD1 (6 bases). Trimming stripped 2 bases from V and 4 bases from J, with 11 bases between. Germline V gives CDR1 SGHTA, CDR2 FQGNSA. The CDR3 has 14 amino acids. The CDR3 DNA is TGTGCCAGCAGCTTATCCCAGACAGGCTATGGCTACACCTTC. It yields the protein CASSLSQTGYGYTF.